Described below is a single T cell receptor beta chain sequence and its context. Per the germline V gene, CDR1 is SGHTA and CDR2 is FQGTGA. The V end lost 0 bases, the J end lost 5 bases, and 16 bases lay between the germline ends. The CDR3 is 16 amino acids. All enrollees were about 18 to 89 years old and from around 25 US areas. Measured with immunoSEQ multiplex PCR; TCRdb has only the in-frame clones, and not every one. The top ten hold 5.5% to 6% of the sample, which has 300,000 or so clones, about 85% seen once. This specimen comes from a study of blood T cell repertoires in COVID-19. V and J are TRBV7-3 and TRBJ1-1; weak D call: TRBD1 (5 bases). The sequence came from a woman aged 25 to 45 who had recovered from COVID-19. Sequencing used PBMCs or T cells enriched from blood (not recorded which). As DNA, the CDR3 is TGTGCCAGCAGCTTAACGTCAGACAGAATGGGGACTGAAGCTTTCTTT. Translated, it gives CASSLTSDRMGTEAFF. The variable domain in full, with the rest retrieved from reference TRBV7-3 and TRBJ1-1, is GAGVSQTPSNKVTEKGKYVELRCDPISGHTALYWYRQSLGQGPEFLIYFQGTGAADDSGLPNDRFFAVRPEGSVSTLKIQRTERGDSAVYLCASSLTSDRMGTEAFFGQGTRLTVV.